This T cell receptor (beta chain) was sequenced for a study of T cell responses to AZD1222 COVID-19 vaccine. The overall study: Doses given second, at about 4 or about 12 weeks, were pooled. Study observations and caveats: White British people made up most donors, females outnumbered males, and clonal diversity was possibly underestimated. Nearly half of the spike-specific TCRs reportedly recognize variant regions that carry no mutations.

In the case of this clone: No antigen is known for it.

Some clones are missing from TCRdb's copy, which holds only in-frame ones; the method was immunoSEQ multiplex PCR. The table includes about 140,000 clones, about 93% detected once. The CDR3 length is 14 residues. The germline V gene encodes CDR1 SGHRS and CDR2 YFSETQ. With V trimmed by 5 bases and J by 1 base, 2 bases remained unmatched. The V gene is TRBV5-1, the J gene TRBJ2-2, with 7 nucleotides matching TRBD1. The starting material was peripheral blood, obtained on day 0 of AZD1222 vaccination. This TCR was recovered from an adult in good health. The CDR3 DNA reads TGCGCCAGCAGTCAGGGGGTGAACACCGGGGAGCTGTTTTTT. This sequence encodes CASSQGVNTGELFF.